The sequence of this TCR beta chain was determined in a study of blood T cell repertoires in COVID-19. Deletions cut 4 bases from V and 3 bases from J, with 10 bases between. Germline-derived CDR1 and CDR2 are MDHEN and SYDVKM. This CDR3 has 14 residues. Only in-frame clones appear in the TCRdb table, and some are missing; sequencing was by immunoSEQ multiplex PCR. This table has roughly 400,000 clones, about nine tenths appearing once. The sample comprised PBMCs or T cells enriched from blood (not recorded which). The TCR originated in a man in his late teens or twenties who had recovered from COVID-19. The chain carries TRBV28 and TRBJ1-5; D unclear. CDR3 protein: CASSSAGFNQPQHF. Here the CDR3 DNA reads TGTGCCAGCAGTTCCGCGGGGTTCAATCAGCCCCAGCATTTT.